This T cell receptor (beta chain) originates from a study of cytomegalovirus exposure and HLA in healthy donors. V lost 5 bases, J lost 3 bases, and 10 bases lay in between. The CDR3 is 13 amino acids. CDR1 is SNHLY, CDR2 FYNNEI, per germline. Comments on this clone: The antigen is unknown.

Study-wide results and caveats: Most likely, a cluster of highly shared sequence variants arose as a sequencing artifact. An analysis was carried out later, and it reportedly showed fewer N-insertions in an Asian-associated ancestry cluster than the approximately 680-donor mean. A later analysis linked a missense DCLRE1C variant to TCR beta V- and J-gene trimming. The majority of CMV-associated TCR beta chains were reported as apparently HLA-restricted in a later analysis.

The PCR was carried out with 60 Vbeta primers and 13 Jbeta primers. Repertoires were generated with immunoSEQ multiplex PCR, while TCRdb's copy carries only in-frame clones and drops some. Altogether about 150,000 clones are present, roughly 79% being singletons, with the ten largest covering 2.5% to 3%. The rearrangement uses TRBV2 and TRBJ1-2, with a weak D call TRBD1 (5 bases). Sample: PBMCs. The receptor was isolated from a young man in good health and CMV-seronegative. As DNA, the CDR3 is TGTGCCAGCAGTCGGGGGAGGGACTATGGCTACACCTTC. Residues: CASSRGRDYGYTF.